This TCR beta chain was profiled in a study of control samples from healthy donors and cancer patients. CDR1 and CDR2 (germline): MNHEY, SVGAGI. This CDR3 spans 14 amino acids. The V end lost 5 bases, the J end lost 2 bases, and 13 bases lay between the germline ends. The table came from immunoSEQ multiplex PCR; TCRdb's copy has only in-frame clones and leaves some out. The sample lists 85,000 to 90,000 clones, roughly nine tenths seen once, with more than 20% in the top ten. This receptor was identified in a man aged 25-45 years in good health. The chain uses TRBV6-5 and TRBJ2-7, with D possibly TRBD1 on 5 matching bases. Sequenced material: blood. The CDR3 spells CASSLQGLTYEQYF. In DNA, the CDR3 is TGTGCCAGCAGTCTCCAGGGTTTAACCTACGAGCAGTACTTC.